This T cell receptor (beta chain) is drawn from a study of blood T cell repertoires in COVID-19. Overall study context: Material from acute and convalescent COVID-19 was sourced from the United States, Italy and Spain. In each case, the material was cDNA or gDNA derived from T cells, B-cell-depleted T cells, or PBMCs.

In the original analysis: Researchers report that nucleated cell counts were estimated from reference gene primer amplification. TCRdb's copy holds only in-frame clones and misses some; the assay was immunoSEQ multiplex PCR. V and J calls and clone size are given by that table; D and trimming were obtained from the DNA. The table records 200,000 to 250,000 clones, roughly nine tenths of them present only once. Germline CDR1 reads SGHTA; CDR2 reads FQGNSA. With 1 base clipped from V and 4 bases from J, the junction kept 0 bases outside the gene matches. This CDR3 spans 14 amino acids. The chain combines TRBV7-2 with TRBJ1-2, with TRBD1 matching over 10 bases. Sequenced sample: peripheral blood. The TCR sequence derives from a man in his 60s with acute or convalescent COVID-19. CDR3 sequence (DNA): TGTGCCAGCAGCTTAGGGACAGGGGGCTATGGCTACACCTTC. This translates into CASSLGTGGYGYTF.